This T cell receptor beta chain stems from a study of glioma-infiltrating T cells. Concerning this clonotype itself: The antigen remains undetermined. A much bigger clone sits one base away, suggesting this may be a read error.

The iRepertoire nested amplicon-rescue multiplex PCR amplified TCR alpha and beta CDR3s from RNA. Input was about 85-450 ng of tissue mRNA or PBMC total RNA. MiXCR, run by TCRdb on the multiplex PCR reads, gives a single entry per CDR3 protein. The table lists roughly 120,000 distinct CDR3 sequences, less than 30% of them singletons. General study findings and limits: Only very few CDR3 sequences appeared in both tissue and blood. Gliomas, especially low-grade, showed above-expected tissue-blood divergence; non-neoplastic patients showed below.

The CDR3 sequence is 13 residues long. V dropped 7 bases and J dropped 5; count of bases not matched to a gene: 10. From germline, CDR1 is SQVTM and CDR2 ANQGSEA. Sample: glioma tissue, nonneoplastic brain tissue, or PBMCs (not recorded which). This clonotype originated in a human donor with low-grade glioma or glioblastoma, undergoing nonglioma brain surgery, or in good health (not recorded which). The J gene is TRBJ2-5, the V gene TRBV29-1; 7 bases are a match to TRBD2. The CDR3 sequence: CSAASIGRETQYF. In DNA, the CDR3 is TGCAGCGCCGCGAGTATCGGGAGGGAGACCCAGTACTTC.